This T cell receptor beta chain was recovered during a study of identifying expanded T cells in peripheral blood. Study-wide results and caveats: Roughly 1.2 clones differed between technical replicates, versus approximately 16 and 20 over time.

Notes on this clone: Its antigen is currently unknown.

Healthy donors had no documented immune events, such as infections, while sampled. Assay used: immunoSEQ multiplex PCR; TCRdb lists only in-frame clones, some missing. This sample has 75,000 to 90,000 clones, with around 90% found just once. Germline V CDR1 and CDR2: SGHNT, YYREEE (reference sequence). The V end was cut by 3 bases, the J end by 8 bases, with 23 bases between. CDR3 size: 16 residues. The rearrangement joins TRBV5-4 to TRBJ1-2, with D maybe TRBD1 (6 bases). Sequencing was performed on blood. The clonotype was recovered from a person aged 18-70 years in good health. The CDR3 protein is CASSYPGGAGVSGYTF. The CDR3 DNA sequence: TGTGCCAGCAGCTACCCTGGGGGGGCCGGCGTATCGGGCTACACCTTC.